The present entry profiles one T cell receptor beta chain with its context. The entry originates in a study of blood T cell repertoires in COVID-19. Whole-study context: The samples span acute and convalescent COVID-19 from the United States, Italy and Spain.

TCRdb's copy holds only in-frame clones and misses some; the assay was immunoSEQ multiplex PCR. The repertoire holds about 280,000 clones, with 85% as singletons. CDR1 and CDR2 (germline): MRHNA, SNTAGT. V was pared by 6 bases and J by 1 base, with 5 bases of the junction left unmatched. The CDR3 length is 15 residues. Assignments of participants to cohorts depended upon their own reported clinical history. The genes are TRBV6-4 and TRBJ2-1; 8 bases are shared with TRBD1. The sequenced material came from PBMCs or T cells enriched from blood (not recorded which). This clonotype originated in a woman between 45 and 60 years old who had recovered from COVID-19. CDR3 residues: CASSKDRESYNEQFF. The CDR3, as DNA: TGTGCCAGCAGCAAGGACAGGGAATCCTACAATGAGCAGTTCTTC.